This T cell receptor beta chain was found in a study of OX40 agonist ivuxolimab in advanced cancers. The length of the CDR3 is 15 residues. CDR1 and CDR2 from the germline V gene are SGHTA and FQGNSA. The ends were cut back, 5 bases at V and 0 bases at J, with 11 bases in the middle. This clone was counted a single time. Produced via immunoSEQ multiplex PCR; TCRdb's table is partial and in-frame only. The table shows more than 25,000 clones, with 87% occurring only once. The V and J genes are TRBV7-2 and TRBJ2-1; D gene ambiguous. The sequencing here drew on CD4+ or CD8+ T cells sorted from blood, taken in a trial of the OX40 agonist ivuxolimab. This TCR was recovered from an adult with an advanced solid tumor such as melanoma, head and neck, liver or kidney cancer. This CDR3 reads CASSPIKSSYNEQFF. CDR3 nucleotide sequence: TGTGCCAGCAGCCCCATCAAGAGCTCCTACAATGAGCAGTTCTTC.